The next 10 T cell receptor beta chains were all read from a single sample in a study of blood T cell repertoires in COVID-19. Some clones are missing from TCRdb's copy, which holds only in-frame ones; the method was immunoSEQ multiplex PCR. The repertoire holds around 250,000 clones, with around 82% as singletons. What was sequenced was peripheral blood. These receptors all stem from an elderly man with acute or convalescent COVID-19.

The chain couples TRBV2 to TRBJ1-1; D may be TRBD1 (5 bases). CDR3 length: 15 amino acids. V was shortened by 3 bases and J by 0 bases, with 11 bases between the two germline ends. Germline CDR1 is SNHLY and CDR2 is FYNNEI. The CDR3 region has the DNA TGTGCCAGCAGTGAGGTGCGGGGGGTGAACACTGAAGCTTTCTTT. Amino acid sequence: CASSEVRGVNTEAFF.

The CDR3 coding sequence is TGTGCCATCAGTGAGGGGACAGGGGGCGCGGGCTATGGCTACACCTTC. Translating gives CAISEGTGGAGYGYTF. This chain connects TRBV10-3 to TRBJ1-2; TRBD1 aligns across 12 bases. The CDR3 is 16 amino acids. Germline values: CDR1 ENHRY, CDR2 SYGVKD. The trim removed 2 bases at V and 4 bases at J, leaving 5 bases unmatched.

This clone was recorded only once. The rearrangement joins TRBV2 to TRBJ1-2; TRBD1 aligns across 7 bases. CDR3 size: 12 residues. After removal of 5 bases from V and 5 bases from J, the junction contained 2 bases not matched to a gene. CDR1 SNHLY and CDR2 FYNNEI come from the germline V gene. CDR3 coding DNA: TGTGCCAGCAGTATACAGGGGTATGGCTACACCTTC. It codes for CASSIQGYGYTF.

The chain has TRBV10-3 and TRBJ2-7; the match to TRBD1 covers 10 bases. Germline trimming cut 4 bases from V and 2 bases from J; bases unmatched to any gene: 11. CDR1 and CDR2 (germline): ENHRY, SYGVKD. CDR3 length equals 17 residues. The CDR3 sequence: CAISVGASGTGAYEQYF. In DNA, the CDR3 is TGTGCCATCAGTGTGGGGGCGTCGGGGACAGGGGCCTACGAGCAGTACTTC.

The V call is TRBV4-2, the J call TRBJ2-1; D not certain. This CDR3 has 12 residues. Germline V CDR1 and CDR2: LGHNA, YNFKEQ. V lost 0 bases and J 9 bases, leaving 6 bases between the germline ends. The CDR3 here is CASSQDGREQFF. The CDR3 nucleotides are TGTGCCAGCAGCCAAGATGGGCGTGAGCAGTTCTTC.

This clone was picked up a small number of times. Other DNA sequences in the sample encode the same CDR3. V usage is TRBV2 and J usage is TRBJ2-3; TRBD2 is a possible D gene (5 bases). V was clipped by 2 bases and J by 2 bases, with 8 bases between them. Per germline, CDR1 SNHLY and CDR2 FYNNEI. The CDR3 is 14 residues long. The CDR3 reads CASSENRDTDTQYF. As DNA, the CDR3 is TGTGCCAGCAGTGAAAATCGGGACACAGATACGCAGTATTTT.

This chain links TRBV11-2 with TRBJ2-7; D is perhaps TRBD1 (5 bases). Germline CDR1 reads SGHAT; CDR2 reads FQNNGV. The CDR3 contains 14 residues. V dropped 0 bases and J dropped 6 bases, with 12 bases sitting between them. The CDR3 sequence: CASSLDSGIREQYF. Written as DNA, the CDR3 is TGTGCCAGCAGCTTAGATTCAGGGATCCGCGAGCAGTACTTC. Full variable domain (rest looked up from reference TRBV11-2 and TRBJ2-7): EAGVAQSPRYKIIEKRQSVAFWCNPISGHATLYWYQQILGQGPKLLIQFQNNGVVDDSQLPKDRFSAERLKGVDSTLKIQPAKLEDSAVYLCASSLDSGIREQYFGPGTRLTVT.

V gene TRBV25-1 combines with J gene TRBJ2-5; 7 bases are shared with TRBD2. Trimming cost V 4 bases and J 1 base; bases outside gene matches: 3. The CDR3 covers 14 residues. Germline V CDR1 and CDR2: MGHDK, SYGVNS. CDR3 sequence (DNA): TGTGCCAGCAGTGGGGGGGGATTCCAAGAGACCCAGTACTTC. Translation gives CASSGGGFQETQYF.

The chain uses TRBV10-3 and TRBJ2-1; 7 bases match TRBD2. CDR3 length equals 14 residues. Germline trimming cut 7 bases from V and 0 bases from J; bases unmatched to any gene: 3. Germline values: CDR1 ENHRY, CDR2 SYGVKD. CDR3 region: CAIKRDSSYNEQFF. The CDR3 DNA is TGTGCCATCAAGCGGGATAGCTCCTACAATGAGCAGTTCTTC.

The genes are TRBV29-1 and TRBJ1-1; 10 bases map to TRBD1. The CDR3 covers 13 residues. Germline V gene lookup returns CDR1 SQVTM and CDR2 ANQGSEA. V lost 7 bases and J lost 5; bases outside the gene matches: 7. The CDR3 protein is CSAEGQGGTEAFF. CDR3 sequence (DNA): TGCAGCGCCGAAGGACAGGGGGGAACTGAAGCTTTCTTT.